This T cell receptor beta chain was captured by sequencing in a study of early T cells in non-severe SARS-CoV-2 infection. This clonotype was found a few times. V lost 1 base, J lost 0 bases, and 14 bases lay in between. Germline values: CDR1 SGHAT, CDR2 FQNNGV. The CDR3 totals 17 residues. TCRdb processed the 5' RACE reads anew with MiXCR; each CDR3 protein has one entry. Of 70,000 to 80,000 distinct CDR3 sequences listed, approximately 13% were seen once; the top ten hold 2.5% to 3%. The starting material was whole blood, obtained at baseline. The rearrangement uses TRBV11-2 and TRBJ2-3; D call uncertain. The sequence was obtained from an adult who was a healthcare worker with PCR-confirmed SARS-CoV-2 infection or an uninfected control (not recorded which). CDR3 sequence (DNA): TGTGCCAGCAGCTTAGGGTATGGACGGCCTAGCACAGATACGCAGTATTTT. Protein product: CASSLGYGRPSTDTQYF. Looking up the rest from reference TRBV11-2 and TRBJ2-3 gives the full variable domain: EAGVAQSPRYKIIEKRQSVAFWCNPISGHATLYWYQQILGQGPKLLIQFQNNGVVDDSQLPKDRFSAERLKGVDSTLKIQPAKLEDSAVYLCASSLGYGRPSTDTQYFGPGTRLTVL.